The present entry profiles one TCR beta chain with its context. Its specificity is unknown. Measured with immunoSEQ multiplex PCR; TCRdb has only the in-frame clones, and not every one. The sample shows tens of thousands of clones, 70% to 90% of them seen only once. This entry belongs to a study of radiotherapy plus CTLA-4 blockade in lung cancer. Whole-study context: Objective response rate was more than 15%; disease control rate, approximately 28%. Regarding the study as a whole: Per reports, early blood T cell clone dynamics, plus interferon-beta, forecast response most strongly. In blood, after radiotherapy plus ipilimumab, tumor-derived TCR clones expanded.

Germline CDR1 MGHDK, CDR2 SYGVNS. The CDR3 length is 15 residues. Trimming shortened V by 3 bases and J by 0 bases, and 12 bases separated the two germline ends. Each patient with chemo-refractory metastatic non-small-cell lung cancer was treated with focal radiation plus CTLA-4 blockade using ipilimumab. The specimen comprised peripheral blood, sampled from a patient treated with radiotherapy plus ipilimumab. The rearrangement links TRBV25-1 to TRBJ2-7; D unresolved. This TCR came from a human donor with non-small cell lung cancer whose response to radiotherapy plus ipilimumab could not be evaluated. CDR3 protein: CASSDRRRSSYEQYF. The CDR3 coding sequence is TGTGCCAGCAGTGACAGAAGGCGGAGCTCCTACGAGCAGTACTTC.